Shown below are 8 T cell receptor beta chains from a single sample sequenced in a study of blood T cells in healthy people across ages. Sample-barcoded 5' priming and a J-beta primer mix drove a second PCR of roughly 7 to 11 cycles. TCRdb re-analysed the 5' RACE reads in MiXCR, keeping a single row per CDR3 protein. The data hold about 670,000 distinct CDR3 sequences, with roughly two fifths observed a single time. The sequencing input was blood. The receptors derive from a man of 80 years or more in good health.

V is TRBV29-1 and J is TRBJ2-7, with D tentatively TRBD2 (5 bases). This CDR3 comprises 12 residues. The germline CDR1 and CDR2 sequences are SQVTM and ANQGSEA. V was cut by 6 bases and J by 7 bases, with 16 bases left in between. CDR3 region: CSVSTLRDEQYF. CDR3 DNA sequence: TGCAGCGTATCGACCCTTCGGGATGAGCAGTACTTC.

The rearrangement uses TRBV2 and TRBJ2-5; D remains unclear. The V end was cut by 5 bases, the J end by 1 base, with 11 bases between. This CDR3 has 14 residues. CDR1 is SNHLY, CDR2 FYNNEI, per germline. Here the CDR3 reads CASSSRRPQETQYF. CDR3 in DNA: TGTGCCAGCAGTTCCCGACGGCCCCAAGAGACCCAGTACTTC. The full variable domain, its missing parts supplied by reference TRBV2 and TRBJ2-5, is EPEVTQTPSHQVTQMGQEVILRCVPISNHLYFYWYRQILGQKVEFLVSFYNNEISEKSEIFDDQFSVERPDGSNFTLKIRSTKLEDSAMYFCASSSRRPQETQYFGPGTRLLVL.

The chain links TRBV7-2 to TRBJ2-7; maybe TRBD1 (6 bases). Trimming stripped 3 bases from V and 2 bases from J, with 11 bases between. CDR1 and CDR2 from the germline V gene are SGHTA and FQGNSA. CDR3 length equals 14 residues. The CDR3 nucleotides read TGTGCCAGCAGCTTGACGGACAGCCCCTACGAGCAGTACTTC. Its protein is CASSLTDSPYEQYF.

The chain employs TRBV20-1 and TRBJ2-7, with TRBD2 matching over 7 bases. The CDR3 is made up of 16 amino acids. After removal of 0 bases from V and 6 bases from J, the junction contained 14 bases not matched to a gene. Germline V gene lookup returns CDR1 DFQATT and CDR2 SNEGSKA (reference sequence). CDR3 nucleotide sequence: TGCAGTGCTAGAGATATTAGGGACTACTCTTCTTGCGAGCAGTACTTC. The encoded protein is CSARDIRDYSSCEQYF.

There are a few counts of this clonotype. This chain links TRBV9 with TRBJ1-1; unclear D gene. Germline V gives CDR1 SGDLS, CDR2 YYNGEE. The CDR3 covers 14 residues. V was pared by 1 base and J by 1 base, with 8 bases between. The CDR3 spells CASSVSPRNTEAFF. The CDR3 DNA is TGTGCCAGCAGCGTATCTCCCCGGAACACTGAAGCTTTCTTT. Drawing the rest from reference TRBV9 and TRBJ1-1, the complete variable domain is DSGVTQTPKHLITATGQRVTLRCSPRSGDLSVYWYQQSLDQGLQFLIQYYNGEERAKGNILERFSAQQFPDLHSELNLSSLELGDSALYFCASSVSPRNTEAFFGQGTRLTVV.

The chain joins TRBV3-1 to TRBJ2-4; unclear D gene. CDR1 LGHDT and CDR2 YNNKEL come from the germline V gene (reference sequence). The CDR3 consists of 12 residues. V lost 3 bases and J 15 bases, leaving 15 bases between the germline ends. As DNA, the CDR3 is TGTGCCAGCAGCCAGGGCTCTAAAGAGCGGTACTTC. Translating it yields CASSQGSKERYF.

The CDR3 nucleotides read TGTGCCAGCAGCCGCCTAATGATAAGCGAACAGCCCCAGCATTTT. It is translated as CASSRLMISEQPQHF. J is TRBJ1-5 and V is TRBV5-8; D unclear. The V end was cut by 4 bases, the J end by 7 bases, with 18 bases between. This CDR3 spans 15 amino acids. Germline CDR1 reads SGHTS; CDR2 reads YDEGEE.

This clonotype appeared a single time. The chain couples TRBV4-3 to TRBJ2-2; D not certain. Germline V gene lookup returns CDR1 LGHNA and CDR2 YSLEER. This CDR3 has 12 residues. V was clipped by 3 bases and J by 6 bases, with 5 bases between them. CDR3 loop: CASSHRAGELFF. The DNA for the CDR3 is TGCGCCAGCAGCCACCGCGCCGGGGAGCTGTTTTTT.